The sequence of this TCR delta chain was determined in a study of gamma-delta T cells after stem cell transplantation. TCRdb re-called the RT-PCR reads with CATT. The table lists approximately 1,400 delta-chain clones, around 13% of them singletons. The CDR3 has 18 amino acids. Germline CDR1 and CDR2: GEAIGNYY and EKD. V lost 1 base and J lost 1; bases outside the gene matches: 1. The clonotype originates from a human donor. It is not recorded whose cells these are; they may come from a transplant donor. Sequencing was done on a sample of gamma-delta T cells. The chain has TRDV2 and TRDJ3; 12 bases line up with TRDD3. DNA of the CDR3: TGTGCCTGTGACACTCTGGGGGATACGTCCTGGGACACCCGACAGATGTTTTTC. Residues: CACDTLGDTSWDTRQMFF.